What follows are 14 T cell receptor beta chains derived from one specimen sequenced in a study of blood T cell repertoires in COVID-19. Sequencing used immunoSEQ multiplex PCR; TCRdb keeps in-frame clones, though not all of them. Seen here are 30,000 to 45,000 clones, about nine tenths observed once, and the top ten hold 4.5% to 5.5%. What was sequenced was peripheral blood. The receptor source for this set is a human donor in a cohort sampled during active COVID-19.

V gene TRBV19 combines with J gene TRBJ2-7; TRBD1 aligns across 10 bases. V was pared by 8 bases and J by 0 bases, with 13 bases of the junction left unmatched. CDR1 LNHDA and CDR2 SQIVND come from the germline V gene (reference sequence). This CDR3 has 17 amino acids. CDR3: CASGDGTGASSSYEQYF. CDR3 bases: TGTGCCAGTGGGGATGGGACAGGGGCCTCGAGCTCCTACGAGCAGTACTTC.

This clone was recorded once. The V call is TRBV9, the J call TRBJ2-1; no clear D. This CDR3 spans 13 amino acids. The germline CDR1 and CDR2 sequences are SGDLS and YYNGEE. V lost 1 base to trimming and J lost 4 bases, with 6 bases between them. CDR3 DNA sequence: TGTGCCAGCAGCGTAACGCGTTACAATGAGCAGTTCTTC. Its translation: CASSVTRYNEQFF.

The chain joins TRBV28 to TRBJ2-1; the match to TRBD1 covers 9 bases. V was pared by 3 bases and J by 9 bases, with 6 bases of the junction left unmatched. Looked up from germline, CDR1 is MDHEN and CDR2 is SYDVKM. The CDR3 loop spans 14 amino acids. CDR3 in amino acids: CASSLPTGGVEQFF. CDR3 sequence (DNA): TGTGCCAGCAGTTTGCCTACAGGGGGCGTTGAGCAGTTCTTC. Full variable domain (remainder filled in from reference TRBV28 and TRBJ2-1): DVKVTQSSRYLVKRTGEKVFLECVQDMDHENMFWYRQDPGLGLRLIYFSYDVKMKEKGDIPEGYSVSREKKERFSLILESASTNQTSMYLCASSLPTGGVEQFFGPGTRLTVL.

The chain has TRBV4-1 and TRBJ2-3, with D possibly TRBD2 on 5 matching bases. V was pared by 1 base and J by 1 base, with 9 bases between. Germline V gene lookup returns CDR1 MGHRA and CDR2 YSYEKL. The CDR3 length is 15 residues. The DNA for the CDR3 is TGCGCCAGCAGCCAAGTGCTCGGGGGCACAGATACGCAGTATTTT. This encodes CASSQVLGGTDTQYF.

The chain has TRBV18 and TRBJ2-4, with D unresolved. Germline CDR1 reads KGHSH; CDR2 reads LQKENI. The CDR3 contains 15 residues. Trimming left V 2 bases short and J 1 base short, with 9 bases between. The CDR3 here is CASSPSVVAKNIQYF. The CDR3 bases are TGTGCCAGCTCACCAAGCGTGGTGGCCAAAAACATTCAGTACTTC. The full variable domain, in which reference TRBV18 and TRBJ2-4 provide the parts outside the CDR3, is NAGVMQNPRHLVRRRGQEARLRCSPMKGHSHVYWYRQLPEEGLKFMVYLQKENIIDESGMPKERFSAEFPKEGPSILRIQQVVRGDSAAYFCASSPSVVAKNIQYFGAGTRLSVL.

As DNA, the CDR3 is TGTGCCTGGAGAGCGGGCGGCAGGACTAGCGGTTCCTACGAGCAGTACTTC. Protein product: CAWRAGGRTSGSYEQYF. The V call is TRBV30, the J call TRBJ2-7; TRBD2 agrees at 10 bases. CDR3 length: 17 residues. From germline, CDR1 is GTSNPN and CDR2 SVGIG (reference sequence). The V gene end was trimmed by 3 bases and the J gene end by 1 base; junction bases not matched to a gene: 12.

The gene calls are TRBV19 and TRBJ2-1; 9 bases agree with TRBD1. V dropped 0 bases and J dropped 12; count of bases not matched to a gene: 9. Germline V gives CDR1 LNHDA, CDR2 SQIVND (reference sequence). The CDR3 totals 15 residues. The CDR3 nucleotides are TGTGCCAGTAGTATAGAACAGGGGGCGCGATATTGGCAGTTCTTC. Residues: CASSIEQGARYWQFF. Full variable domain (remainder filled in from reference TRBV19 and TRBJ2-1): DGGITQSPKYLFRKEGQNVTLSCEQNLNHDAMYWYRQDPGQGLRLIYYSQIVNDFQKGDIAEGYSVSREKKESFPLTVTSAQKNPTAFYLCASSIEQGARYWQFFGPGTRLTVL.

This clone was counted between two and nine times. V is TRBV24-1 and J is TRBJ2-1, with 7 bases matching TRBD2. The germline CDR1 and CDR2 sequences are KGHDR and SFDVKD. The CDR3 covers 13 residues. V dropped 10 bases and J dropped 7; count of bases not matched to a gene: 9. CDR3 DNA sequence: TGTGCCACAGCCCGGGAGGTGGGAAATGAGCAGTTCTTC. It encodes CATAREVGNEQFF.

The rearrangement uses TRBV19 and TRBJ2-3; 10 positions match TRBD2. Germline assignment: CDR1 LNHDA and CDR2 SQIVND (reference sequence). CDR3 length: 16 residues. V was pared by 2 bases and J by 0 bases, with 2 bases of the junction left unmatched. This chain's CDR3 is CASSILLAGSTDTQYF. The DNA for the CDR3 is TGTGCCAGTAGTATATTACTAGCGGGAAGCACAGATACGCAGTATTTT.

The chain links TRBV6-1 to TRBJ2-3, with TRBD2 matching over 9 bases. In germline, CDR1 is MNHNS, CDR2 SASEGT. V lost 0 bases, J lost 7 bases, and 11 bases stayed unmatched. CDR3 length equals 17 residues. The CDR3 is CASSEAGAAGGPYTQYF. The CDR3 region has the DNA TGTGCCAGCAGTGAAGCGGGGGCTGCGGGAGGGCCTTATACGCAGTATTTT.

CDR3 residues: CASSLGVGSYEQYF. Written as DNA, the CDR3 is TGTGCCAGCAGCTTGGGTGTCGGTTCCTACGAGCAGTACTTC. The V and J genes are TRBV5-5 and TRBJ2-7, with D uncertain. Germline CDR1 SGHKS, CDR2 YYEKEE (reference sequence). This CDR3 comprises 14 residues. V lost 0 bases, J lost 1 base, and 8 bases lay in between.

The V and J genes are TRBV19 and TRBJ1-1, with D possibly being TRBD1 (5 bases). Looked up from germline, CDR1 is LNHDA and CDR2 is SQIVND (reference sequence). This CDR3 is built from 13 residues. V was shortened by 4 bases and J by 3 bases, with 9 bases between the two germline ends. The CDR3 here is CASSTTRDTEAFF. CDR3 bases: TGTGCCAGTAGTACGACCAGGGACACTGAAGCTTTCTTT.

This clone was counted once. The V gene is TRBV2, the J gene TRBJ2-5, with D possibly matching TRBD1 (6 bases). The CDR3 has 14 amino acids. CDR1 and CDR2 (germline): SNHLY, FYNNEI. V lost 6 bases, J lost 5 bases, and 16 bases lay in between. Here the CDR3 DNA reads TGTGCCAGCAGCGTAGGGGACATCCTGGAGACCCAGTACTTC. It is translated as CASSVGDILETQYF.

V and J are TRBV6-5 and TRBJ2-2, with 7 positions matching TRBD2. From germline, CDR1 is MNHEY and CDR2 SVGAGI. CDR3 length: 15 residues. Losses at the gene ends were 10 bases for V and 4 bases for J; bases not matched to a gene: 12. In DNA, the CDR3 is TGTGCCATCGCCCGGGGGGACCGTAGCACCGGGGAGCTGTTTTTT. This encodes CAIARGDRSTGELFF.